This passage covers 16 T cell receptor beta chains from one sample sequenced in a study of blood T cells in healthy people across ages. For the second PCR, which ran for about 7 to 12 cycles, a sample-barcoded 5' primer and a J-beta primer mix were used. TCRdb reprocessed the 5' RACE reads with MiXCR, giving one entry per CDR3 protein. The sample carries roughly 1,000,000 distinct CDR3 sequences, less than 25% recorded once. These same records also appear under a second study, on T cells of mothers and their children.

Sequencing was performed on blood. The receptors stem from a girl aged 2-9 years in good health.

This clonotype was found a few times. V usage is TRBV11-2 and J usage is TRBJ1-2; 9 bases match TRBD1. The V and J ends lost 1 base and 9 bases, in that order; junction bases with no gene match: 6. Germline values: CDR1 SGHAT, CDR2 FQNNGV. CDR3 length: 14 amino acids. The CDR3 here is CASSLAGQGPRYTF. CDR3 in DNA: TGTGCCAGCAGCTTAGCGGGACAGGGCCCCCGCTACACCTTC.

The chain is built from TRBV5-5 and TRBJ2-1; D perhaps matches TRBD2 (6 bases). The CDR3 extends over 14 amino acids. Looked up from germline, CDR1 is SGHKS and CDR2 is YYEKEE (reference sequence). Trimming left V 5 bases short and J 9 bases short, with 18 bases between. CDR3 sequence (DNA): TGTGCCAGCAGACAAGGACCCGGGGGTGGTGAGCAGTTCTTC. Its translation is CASRQGPGGGEQFF.

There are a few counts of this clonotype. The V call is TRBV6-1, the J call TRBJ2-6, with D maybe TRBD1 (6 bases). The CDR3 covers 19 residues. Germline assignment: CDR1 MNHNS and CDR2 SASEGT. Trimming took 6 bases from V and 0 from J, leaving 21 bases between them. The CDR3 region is CASRPVQGSLLSGANVLTF. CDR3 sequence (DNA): TGTGCCAGCAGGCCAGTCCAGGGGTCTCTTCTCTCTGGGGCCAACGTCCTGACTTTC.

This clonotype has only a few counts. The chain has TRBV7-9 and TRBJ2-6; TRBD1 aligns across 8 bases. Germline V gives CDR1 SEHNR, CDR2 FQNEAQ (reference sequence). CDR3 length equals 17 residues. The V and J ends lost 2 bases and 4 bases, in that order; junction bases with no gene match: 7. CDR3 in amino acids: CASSLWRQGRGANVLTF. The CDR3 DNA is TGTGCCAGCAGCTTATGGAGACAGGGGCGAGGGGCCAACGTCCTGACTTTC.

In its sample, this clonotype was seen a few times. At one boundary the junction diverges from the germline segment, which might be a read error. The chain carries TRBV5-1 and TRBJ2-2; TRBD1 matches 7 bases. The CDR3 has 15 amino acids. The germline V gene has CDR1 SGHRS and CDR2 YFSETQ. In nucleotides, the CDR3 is TGCGCCGGCAGATCCGGGACAGAGAACACCGGGGAGCTGTTTTTT. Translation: CAGRSGTENTGELFF.

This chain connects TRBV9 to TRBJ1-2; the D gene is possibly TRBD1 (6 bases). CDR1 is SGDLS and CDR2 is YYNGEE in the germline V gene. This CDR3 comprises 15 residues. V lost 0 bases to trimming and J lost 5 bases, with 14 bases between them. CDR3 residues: CASSVGGGLYYGYTF. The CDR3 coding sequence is TGTGCCAGCAGCGTAGGTGGGGGCCTCTATTATGGCTACACCTTC.

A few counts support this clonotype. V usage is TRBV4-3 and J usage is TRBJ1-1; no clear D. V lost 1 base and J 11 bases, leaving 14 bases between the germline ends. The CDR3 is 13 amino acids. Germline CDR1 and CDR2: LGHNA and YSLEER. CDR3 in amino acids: CASSQVAGLGAFF. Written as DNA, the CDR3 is TGCGCCAGCAGCCAAGTTGCCGGGCTGGGGGCTTTCTTT.

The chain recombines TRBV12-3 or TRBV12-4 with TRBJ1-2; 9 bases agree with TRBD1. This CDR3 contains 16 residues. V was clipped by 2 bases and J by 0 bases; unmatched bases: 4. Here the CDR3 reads CASSLTRTGANYGYTF. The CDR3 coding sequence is TGTGCCAGCAGTTTAACTCGGACAGGGGCTAACTATGGCTACACCTTC.

The CDR3 is CASSPRLAEKEYNEQFF. In DNA form, the CDR3 reads TGTGCCAGCAGTCCACGACTAGCGGAAAAAGAGTACAATGAGCAGTTCTTC. The rearrangement links TRBV12-3 or TRBV12-4 to TRBJ2-1, with 9 bases matching TRBD2. The ends lost 5 bases at V and 4 bases at J; junction bases unmatched: 12. The CDR3 length is 17 residues.

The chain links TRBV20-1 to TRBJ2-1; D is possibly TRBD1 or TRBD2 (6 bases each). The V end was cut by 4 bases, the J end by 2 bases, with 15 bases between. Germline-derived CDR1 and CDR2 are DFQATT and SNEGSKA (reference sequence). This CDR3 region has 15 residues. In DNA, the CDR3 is TGCAGTGCTAAATTAAGGGGGGCAGCCTACAATGAGCAGTTCTTC. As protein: CSAKLRGAAYNEQFF.

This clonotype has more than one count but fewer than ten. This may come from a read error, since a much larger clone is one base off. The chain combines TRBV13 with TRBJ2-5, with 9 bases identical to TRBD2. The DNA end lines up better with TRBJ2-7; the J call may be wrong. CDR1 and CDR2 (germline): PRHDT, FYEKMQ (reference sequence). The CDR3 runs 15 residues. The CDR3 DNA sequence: TGTGCCGGCAGCTTAGGGCGGGGGGGCATGTACGAGCAGTACTTC. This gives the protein CAGSLGRGGMYEQYF.

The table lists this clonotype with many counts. CDR3 bases: TGTGCCAGCAGCCGGTACACCGGGGAGCTGTTTTTT. Protein product: CASSRYTGELFF. The chain uses TRBV3-1 and TRBJ2-2; D unclear. The CDR3 runs 12 residues. Trimming removed 4 bases at V and 3 bases at J, with 3 bases between. CDR1 is LGHDT and CDR2 is YNNKEL in the germline V gene (reference sequence).

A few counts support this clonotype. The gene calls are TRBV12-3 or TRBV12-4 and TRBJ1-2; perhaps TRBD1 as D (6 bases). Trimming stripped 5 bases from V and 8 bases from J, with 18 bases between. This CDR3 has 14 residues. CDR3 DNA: TGTGCCAGCAGTCCTCAGGGGTTTGACGACGGCTACACCTTC. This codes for CASSPQGFDDGYTF.

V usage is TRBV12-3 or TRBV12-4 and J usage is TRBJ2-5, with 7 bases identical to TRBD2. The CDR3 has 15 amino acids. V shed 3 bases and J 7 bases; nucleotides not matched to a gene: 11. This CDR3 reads CASSFAGEKRGTQYF. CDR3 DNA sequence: TGTGCCAGCAGTTTTGCGGGGGAAAAGAGGGGGACCCAGTACTTC.

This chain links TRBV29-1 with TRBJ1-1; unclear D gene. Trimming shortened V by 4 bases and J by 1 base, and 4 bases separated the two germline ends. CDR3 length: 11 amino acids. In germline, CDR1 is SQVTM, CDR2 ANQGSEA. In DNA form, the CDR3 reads TGCAGCGTTGCAAAGAACACTGAAGCTTTCTTT. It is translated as CSVAKNTEAFF.

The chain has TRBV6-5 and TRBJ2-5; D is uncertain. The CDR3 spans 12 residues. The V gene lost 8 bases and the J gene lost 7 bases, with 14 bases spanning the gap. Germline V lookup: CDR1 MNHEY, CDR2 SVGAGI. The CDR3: CASGPPLATQYF. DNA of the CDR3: TGTGCCAGCGGGCCGCCATTGGCGACCCAGTACTTC.